This T cell receptor (beta chain) is from a study of T cells in Graves' hyperthyroidism and ophthalmopathy. Only a few counts were recorded for this clonotype. What it binds is not known. Findings of the study overall: The model anticipated ophthalmopathy a median about six months pre-onset. From stable hyperthyroidism, ophthalmopathy was set apart by a 13 V-J model. Researchers found most expanded thyroid clonotypes above 0.001 in blood as well.

Germline-derived CDR1 and CDR2 are MNHNS and SASEGT. The V end was cut by 10 bases, the J end by 6 bases, with 21 bases between. The CDR3 length is 14 residues. Amplification yielded TCR beta CDR3 regions, with RNA transcripts as the source. First-round RT-PCR with HTBI primers amplified the TCR CDR3 region. TCRdb re-derived calls from the multiplex PCR reads in MiXCR, one entry per CDR3 protein. This sample has a few hundred thousand distinct CDR3 sequences, with around 16% found just once. Among the patients, aged 18 to 65, hyperthyroidism was newly diagnosed and had lasted under 2 months. The chain uses TRBV6-1 and TRBJ2-5; D is possibly TRBD1 or TRBD2 (5 bases each). Sequencing was done on a sample of blood. This sequence originates from a woman aged 30 to 39 with Graves' hyperthyroidism. The CDR3 reads CATQSGTMIQTQYF. In DNA, the CDR3 is TGTGCCACCCAGTCAGGGACGATGATCCAGACCCAGTACTTC.